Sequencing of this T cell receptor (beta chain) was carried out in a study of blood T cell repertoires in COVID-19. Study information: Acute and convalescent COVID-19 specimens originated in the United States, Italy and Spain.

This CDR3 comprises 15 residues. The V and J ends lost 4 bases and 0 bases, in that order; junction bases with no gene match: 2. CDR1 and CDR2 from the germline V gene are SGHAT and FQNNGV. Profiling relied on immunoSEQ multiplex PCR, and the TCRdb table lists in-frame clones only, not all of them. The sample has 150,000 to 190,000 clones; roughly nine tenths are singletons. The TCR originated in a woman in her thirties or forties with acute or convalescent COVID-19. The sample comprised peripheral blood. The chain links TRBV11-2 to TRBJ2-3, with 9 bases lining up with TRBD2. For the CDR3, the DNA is TGTGCCAGCAGCTCAACTAGCGGGAGCACAGATACGCAGTATTTT. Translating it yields CASSSTSGSTDTQYF.